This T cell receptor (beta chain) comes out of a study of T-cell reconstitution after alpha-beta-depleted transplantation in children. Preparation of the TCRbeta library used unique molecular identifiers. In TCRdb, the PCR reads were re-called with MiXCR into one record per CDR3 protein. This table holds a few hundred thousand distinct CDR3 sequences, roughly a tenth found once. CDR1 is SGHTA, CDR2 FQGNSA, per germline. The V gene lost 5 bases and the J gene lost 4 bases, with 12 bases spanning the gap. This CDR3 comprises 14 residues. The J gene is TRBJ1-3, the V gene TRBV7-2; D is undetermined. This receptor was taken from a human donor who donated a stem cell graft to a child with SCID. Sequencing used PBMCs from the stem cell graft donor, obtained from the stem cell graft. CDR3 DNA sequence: TGTGCCAGCAGCGACGAGACCCCCGGAAACACCATATATTTT. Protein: CASSDETPGNTIYF.